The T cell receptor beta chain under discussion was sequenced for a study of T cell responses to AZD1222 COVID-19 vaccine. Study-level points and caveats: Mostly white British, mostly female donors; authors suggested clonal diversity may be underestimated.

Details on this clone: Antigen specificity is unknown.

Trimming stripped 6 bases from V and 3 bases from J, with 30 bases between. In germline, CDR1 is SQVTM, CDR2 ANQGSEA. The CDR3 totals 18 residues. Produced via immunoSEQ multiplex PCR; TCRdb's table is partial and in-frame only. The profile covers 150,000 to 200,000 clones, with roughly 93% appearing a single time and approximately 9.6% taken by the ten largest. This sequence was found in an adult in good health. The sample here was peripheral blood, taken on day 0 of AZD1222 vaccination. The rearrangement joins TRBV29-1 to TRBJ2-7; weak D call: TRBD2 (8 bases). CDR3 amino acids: CSVLRLRGRNSGSYEQYF. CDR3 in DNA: TGCAGCGTGCTAAGACTGAGGGGGCGAAACAGCGGGAGCTACGAGCAGTACTTC.